This T cell receptor beta chain was captured in a study of control samples from healthy donors and cancer patients (dated by TCRdb to the early 2020s). Trimming removed 0 bases from V and 5 bases from J; the gene matches leave 2 bases unexplained. The CDR3 goes from the cysteine to the phenylalanine over 14 residues. Of the read, only the CDR3 DNA is kept; its 42 bases are in frame from base 1. CDR1 and CDR2 are drawn from the germline V gene: KGHSH, LQKENI. This clone was counted a single time. The antigen this receptor binds is unknown. The input lacks base qualities; no much larger clone sits a single base away. Receptors were amplified or captured by the immunoSEQ multiplex PCR assay. In its TCRdb copy, this immuneACCESS table keeps in-frame sequences only and misses some clones. Where compared with another copy, unresolved V genes explain less than half of these, and the others have no known cause. This sample gives about 120,000 clones in total; about 87% of them show up just once. 12% of the sample is in the top ten clones.

This sequence uses TRBV18 and TRBJ1-1, and 8 junction bases match TRBD1. The sequenced material came from blood. The receptor was isolated from a young man in good health. CDR3 reads: CASSPPHRGTEAFF. The nucleotides are TGTGCCAGCTCACCACCGCACAGGGGGACTGAAGCTTTCTTT. With the rest looked up from the reference TRBV18 and TRBJ1-1 genes rather than sequenced, the full variable domain is NAGVMQNPRHLVRRRGQEARLRCSPMKGHSHVYWYRQLPEEGLKFMVYLQKENIIDESGMPKERFSAEFPKEGPSILRIQQVVRGDSAAYFCASSPPHRGTEAFFGQGTRLTVV.